The table lists the clone carrying this T cell receptor (beta chain) with a count of one. The antigen remains unidentified. The germline CDR1 and CDR2 sequences are SEHNR and FQNEAQ (reference sequence). With 10 bases removed from V and 5 bases from J, the gap between germline ends came to 11 bases. This CDR3 is built from 11 residues. An amount of RNA that ranged from 0.5 to 1 ug was reverse transcribed with random hexamers. Multiplex PCR with immunoSEQ amplified the TCR beta CDR3 across 54 Vbeta and 13 Jbeta. A single record per CDR3 protein comes from TCRdb applying MiXCR to the immunoSEQ multiplex PCR reads. The sample contains 250,000 to 300,000 distinct CDR3 sequences, about nine tenths of which appear only once. This sample is part of a study of CD8 T cells in Susac syndrome. Findings and limits, study-wide: Individuals included in the TCR sequencing and HLA analysis were acknowledged by the study to be relatively few in number.

Those who served as multiple sclerosis controls were treatment-naive patients with stable or active relapsing-remitting disease. TEMRA cells were enriched by FACS, while CD8+ and CD4+ T cells were obtained through a negative isolation that was performed magnetically. Sequencing was carried out using CD8+ T cells from PBMCs. The chain carries TRBV7-9 and TRBJ2-5, with D uncertain. The sequence derives from a human donor with multiple sclerosis. CDR3 amino acids: CATKGGETQYF. CDR3 in DNA: TGTGCCACCAAGGGTGGTGAGACCCAGTACTTC.